This record covers a single TCR beta chain. What it recognizes is unknown. Germline loops: CDR1 ENHRY, CDR2 SYGVKD. The CDR3 covers 15 residues. V was trimmed by 4 bases and J by 2 bases, leaving 11 bases between them. Some clones are missing from TCRdb's copy, which holds only in-frame ones; the method was immunoSEQ multiplex PCR. The repertoire holds roughly 98,000 clones, with approximately 85% as singletons. The data were obtained in a study of radiotherapy plus CTLA-4 blockade in lung cancer. General study results and limits: Blood saw expansion of tumor-derived TCR clones after radiotherapy plus ipilimumab.

The sample here was peripheral blood, taken from a patient treated with radiotherapy plus ipilimumab. The J gene is TRBJ2-2, the V gene TRBV10-3, with a weak D call TRBD1 (5 bases). The TCR sequence derives from a human donor with non-small cell lung cancer who had a partial response to radiotherapy plus ipilimumab. The CDR3: CAISGIRANTGELFF. As DNA, the CDR3 is TGTGCCATCAGTGGAATCAGGGCAAACACCGGGGAGCTGTTTTTT.